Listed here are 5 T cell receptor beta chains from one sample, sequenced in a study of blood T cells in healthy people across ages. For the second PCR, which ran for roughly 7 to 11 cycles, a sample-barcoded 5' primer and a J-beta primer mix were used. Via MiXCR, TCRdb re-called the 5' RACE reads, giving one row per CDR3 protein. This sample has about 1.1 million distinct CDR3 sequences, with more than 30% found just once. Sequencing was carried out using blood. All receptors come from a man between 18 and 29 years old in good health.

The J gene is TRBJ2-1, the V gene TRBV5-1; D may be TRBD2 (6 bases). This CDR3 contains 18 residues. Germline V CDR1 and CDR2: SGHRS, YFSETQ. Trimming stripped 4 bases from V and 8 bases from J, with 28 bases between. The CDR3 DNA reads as TGCGCCAGCAGCCAAACAAACAAGACTAGGGGATTTATCCATGAGCAGTTCTTC. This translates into CASSQTNKTRGFIHEQFF.

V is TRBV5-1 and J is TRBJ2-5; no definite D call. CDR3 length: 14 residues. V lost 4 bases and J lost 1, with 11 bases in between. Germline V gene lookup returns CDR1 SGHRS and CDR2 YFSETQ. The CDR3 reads CASSKSGFQETQYF. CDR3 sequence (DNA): TGCGCCAGCAGCAAATCCGGGTTCCAAGAGACCCAGTACTTC.

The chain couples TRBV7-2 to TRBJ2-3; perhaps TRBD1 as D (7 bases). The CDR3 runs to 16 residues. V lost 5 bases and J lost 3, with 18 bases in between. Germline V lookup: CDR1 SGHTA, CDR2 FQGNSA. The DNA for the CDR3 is TGTGCCAGCAGCGTGCGCAGGGGGGTGGAAACAGATACGCAGTATTTT. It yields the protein CASSVRRGVETDTQYF.

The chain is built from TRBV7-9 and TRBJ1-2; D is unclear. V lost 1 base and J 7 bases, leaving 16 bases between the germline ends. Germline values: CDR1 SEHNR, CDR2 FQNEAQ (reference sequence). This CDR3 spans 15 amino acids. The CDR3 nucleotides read TGTGCCAGCAGCTTAGAAAGGGAAAGGGAAGGTGGCTACACCTTC. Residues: CASSLEREREGGYTF.

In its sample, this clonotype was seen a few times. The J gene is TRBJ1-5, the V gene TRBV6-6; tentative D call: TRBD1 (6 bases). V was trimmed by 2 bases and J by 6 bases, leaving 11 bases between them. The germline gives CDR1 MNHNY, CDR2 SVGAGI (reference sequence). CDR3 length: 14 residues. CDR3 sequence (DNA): TGTGCCAGCAGTTACATGGGAGGGGGTCAGCCCCAGCATTTT. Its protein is CASSYMGGGQPQHF.